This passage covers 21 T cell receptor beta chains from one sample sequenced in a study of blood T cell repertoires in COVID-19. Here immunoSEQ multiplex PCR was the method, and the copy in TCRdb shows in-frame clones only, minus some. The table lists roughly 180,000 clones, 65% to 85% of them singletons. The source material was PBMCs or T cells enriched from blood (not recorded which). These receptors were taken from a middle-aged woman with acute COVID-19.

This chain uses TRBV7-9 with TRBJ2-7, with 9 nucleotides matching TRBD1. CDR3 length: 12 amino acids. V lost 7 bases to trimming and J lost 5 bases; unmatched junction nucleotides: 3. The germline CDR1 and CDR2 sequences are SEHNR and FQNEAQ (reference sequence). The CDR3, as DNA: TGTGCCAGCACAACAGGGGGCAACGAGCAGTACTTC. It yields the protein CASTTGGNEQYF.

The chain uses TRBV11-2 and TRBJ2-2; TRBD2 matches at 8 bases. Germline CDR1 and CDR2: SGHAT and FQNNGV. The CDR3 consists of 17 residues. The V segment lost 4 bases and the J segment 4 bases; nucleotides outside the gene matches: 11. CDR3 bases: TGTGCCAGCAGCTCCCCGGGGGGGGGAAAACCCACCGGGGAGCTGTTTTTT. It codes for CASSSPGGGKPTGELFF.

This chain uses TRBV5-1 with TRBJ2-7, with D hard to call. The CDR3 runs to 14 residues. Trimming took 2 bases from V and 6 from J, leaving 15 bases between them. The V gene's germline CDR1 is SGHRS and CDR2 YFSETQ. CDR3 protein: CASSLNPLSIEQYF. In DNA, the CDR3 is TGCGCCAGCAGCTTAAATCCGCTCTCTATCGAGCAGTACTTC. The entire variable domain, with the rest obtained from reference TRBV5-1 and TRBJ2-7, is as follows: KAGVTQTPRYLIKTRGQQVTLSCSPISGHRSVSWYQQTPGQGLQFLFEYFSETQRNKGNFPGRFSGRQFSNSRSEMNVSTLELGDSALYLCASSLNPLSIEQYFGPGTRLTVT.

Here the CDR3 reads CASSVASGGDTEAFF. The CDR3 bases are TGTGCCAGCAGCGTAGCTTCCGGGGGGGACACTGAAGCTTTCTTT. The chain uses TRBV9 and TRBJ1-1, with D tentatively TRBD1 (5 bases). The germline CDR1 and CDR2 sequences are SGDLS and YYNGEE. V dropped 0 bases and J dropped 3 bases, with 12 bases sitting between them. The CDR3 has 15 amino acids.

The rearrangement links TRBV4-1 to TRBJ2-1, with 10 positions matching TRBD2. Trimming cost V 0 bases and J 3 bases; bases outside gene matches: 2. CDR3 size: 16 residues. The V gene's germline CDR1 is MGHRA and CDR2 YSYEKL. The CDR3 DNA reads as TGCGCCAGCAGCCAAGAAACTAGCGGGGTCTACAATGAGCAGTTCTTC. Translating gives CASSQETSGVYNEQFF.

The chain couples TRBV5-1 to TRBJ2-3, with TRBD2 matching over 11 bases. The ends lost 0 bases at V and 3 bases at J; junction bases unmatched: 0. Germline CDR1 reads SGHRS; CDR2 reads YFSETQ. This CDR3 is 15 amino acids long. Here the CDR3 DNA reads TGCGCCAGCAGCTTGGGACTAGCGGGAACAGATACGCAGTATTTT. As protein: CASSLGLAGTDTQYF.

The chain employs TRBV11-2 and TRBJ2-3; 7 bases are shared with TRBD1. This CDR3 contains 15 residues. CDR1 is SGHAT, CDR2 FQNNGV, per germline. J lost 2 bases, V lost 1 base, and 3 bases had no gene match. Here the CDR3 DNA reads TGTGCCAGCAGCTTAGCCGGGACAGACACAGATACGCAGTATTTT. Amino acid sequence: CASSLAGTDTDTQYF.

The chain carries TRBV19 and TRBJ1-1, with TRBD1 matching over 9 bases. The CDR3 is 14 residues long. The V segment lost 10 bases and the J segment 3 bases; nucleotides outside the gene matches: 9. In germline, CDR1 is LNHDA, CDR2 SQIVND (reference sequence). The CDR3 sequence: CATQKRTGDTEAFF. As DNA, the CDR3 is TGTGCCACTCAAAAGCGGACAGGGGACACTGAAGCTTTCTTT.

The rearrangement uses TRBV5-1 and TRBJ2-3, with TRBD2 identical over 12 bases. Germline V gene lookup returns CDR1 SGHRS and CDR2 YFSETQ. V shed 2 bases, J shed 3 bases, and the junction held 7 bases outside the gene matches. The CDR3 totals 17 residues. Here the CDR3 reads CASSLLAGGIVTDTQYF. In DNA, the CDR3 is TGCGCCAGCAGCTTACTAGCGGGAGGAATCGTTACAGATACGCAGTATTTT.

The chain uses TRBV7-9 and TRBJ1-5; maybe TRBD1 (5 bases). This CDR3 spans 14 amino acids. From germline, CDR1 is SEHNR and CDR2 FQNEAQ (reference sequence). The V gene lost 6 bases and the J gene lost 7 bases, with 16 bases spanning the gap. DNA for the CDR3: TGTGCCAGCAGTCAGGCAGGGCGGGGCCAGCCCCAGCATTTT. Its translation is CASSQAGRGQPQHF.

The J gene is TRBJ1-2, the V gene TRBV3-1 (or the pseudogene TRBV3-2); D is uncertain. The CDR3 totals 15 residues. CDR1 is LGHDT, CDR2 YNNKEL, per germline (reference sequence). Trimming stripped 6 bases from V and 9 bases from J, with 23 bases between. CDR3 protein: CASSDDISPYGSYTF. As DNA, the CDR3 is TGTGCCAGCAGTGACGACATCTCCCCGTATGGTAGCTACACCTTC.

The CDR3, as DNA: TGCGCCAGCAGCTCCCACCTGACACCGTCCTCTGGAAACACCATATATTTT. This translates into CASSSHLTPSSGNTIYF. The chain joins TRBV5-1 to TRBJ1-3; the D is unclear. The CDR3 is 17 residues long. Trimming left V 3 bases short and J 0 bases short, with 16 bases between. Germline CDR1 reads SGHRS; CDR2 reads YFSETQ. Complete variable domain (other parts from reference TRBV5-1 and TRBJ1-3): KAGVTQTPRYLIKTRGQQVTLSCSPISGHRSVSWYQQTPGQGLQFLFEYFSETQRNKGNFPGRFSGRQFSNSRSEMNVSTLELGDSALYLCASSSHLTPSSGNTIYFGEGSWLTVV.

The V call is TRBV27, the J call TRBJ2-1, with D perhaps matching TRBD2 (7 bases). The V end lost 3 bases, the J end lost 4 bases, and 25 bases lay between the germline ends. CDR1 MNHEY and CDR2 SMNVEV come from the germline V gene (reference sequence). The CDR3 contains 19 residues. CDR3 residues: CASSLGPQGLSGIYNEQFF. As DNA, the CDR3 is TGTGCCAGCAGTTTGGGTCCACAGGGCTTGAGCGGGATTTACAATGAGCAGTTCTTC.

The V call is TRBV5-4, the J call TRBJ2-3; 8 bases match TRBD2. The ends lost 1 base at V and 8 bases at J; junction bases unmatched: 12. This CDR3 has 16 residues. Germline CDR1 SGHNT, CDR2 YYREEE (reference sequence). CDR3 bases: TGTGCCAGCAGCTTGTCCCGGACTAGCATCCGAGCTACGCAGTATTTT. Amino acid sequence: CASSLSRTSIRATQYF.

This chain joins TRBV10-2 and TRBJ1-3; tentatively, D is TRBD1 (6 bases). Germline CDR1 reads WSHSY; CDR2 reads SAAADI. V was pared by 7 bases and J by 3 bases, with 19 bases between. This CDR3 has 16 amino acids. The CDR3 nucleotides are TGCGCCAGCAAACAAGGCCGGGGGGCGAGTGGAAACACCATATATTTT. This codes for CASKQGRGASGNTIYF.

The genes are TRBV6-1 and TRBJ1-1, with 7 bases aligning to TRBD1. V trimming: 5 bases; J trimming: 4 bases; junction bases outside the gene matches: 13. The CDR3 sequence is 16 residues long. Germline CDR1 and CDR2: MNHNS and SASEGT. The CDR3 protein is CASSKGGGLKTTEAFF. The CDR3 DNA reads TGTGCCAGCAGTAAAGGAGGGGGCCTGAAAACCACTGAAGCTTTCTTT.

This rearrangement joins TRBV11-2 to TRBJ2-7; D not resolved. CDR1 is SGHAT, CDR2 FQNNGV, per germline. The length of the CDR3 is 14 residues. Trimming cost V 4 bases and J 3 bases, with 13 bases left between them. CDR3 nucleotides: TGTGCCAGCAGCTCTGTGGCAGGCCGCTACGAGCAGTACTTC. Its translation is CASSSVAGRYEQYF.

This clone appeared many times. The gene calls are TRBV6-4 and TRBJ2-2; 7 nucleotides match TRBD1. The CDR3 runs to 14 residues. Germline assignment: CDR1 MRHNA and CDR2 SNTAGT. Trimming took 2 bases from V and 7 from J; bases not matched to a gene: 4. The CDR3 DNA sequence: TGTGCCAGCAGTGACGACAGGGACGGCGGGGAGCTGTTTTTT. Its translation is CASSDDRDGGELFF.

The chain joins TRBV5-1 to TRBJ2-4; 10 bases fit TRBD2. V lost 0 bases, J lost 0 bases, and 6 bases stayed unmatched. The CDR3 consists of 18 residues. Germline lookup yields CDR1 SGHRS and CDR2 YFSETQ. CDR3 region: CASSLGTSGSLAKNIQYF. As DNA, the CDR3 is TGCGCCAGCAGCTTGGGGACTAGCGGTTCACTAGCCAAAAACATTCAGTACTTC.

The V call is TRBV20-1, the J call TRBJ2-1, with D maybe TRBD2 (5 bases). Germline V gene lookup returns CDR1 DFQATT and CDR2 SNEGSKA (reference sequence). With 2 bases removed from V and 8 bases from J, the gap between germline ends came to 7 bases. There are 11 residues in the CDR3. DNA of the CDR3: TGCAGTGCTAGATTGAGGGATGAGCAGTTCTTC. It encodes CSARLRDEQFF.

CDR3 DNA: TGTGCCAGCAGCCCCTCGACTAGCGGGGCCACCGGGGAGCTGTTTTTT. This translates into CASSPSTSGATGELFF. The V gene is TRBV5-4, the J gene TRBJ2-2; 11 nucleotides align to TRBD2. Trimming removed 4 bases from V and 4 bases from J; junction bases left unmatched: 6. CDR3 size: 16 residues. In germline, CDR1 is SGHNT, CDR2 YYREEE (reference sequence).